This T cell receptor (beta chain) was captured by sequencing in a study of quantifying T cell responses using KT2 cells. Study overall: Reverse transcription used primers in the TCR alpha and beta constant regions.

KT2, a clone with a known TCR, was spiked into unfractionated PBMC. Each cDNA got a UMI-containing oligo ligated at its 3' end. An equimolar mix of RC1.1 and RC1.2 primed the beta chain across TRBC1 and TRBC2. TCRdb reprocessed the UMI-ligation and nested PCR reads with MiXCR, giving one entry per CDR3 protein. Of some 48,000 distinct CDR3 sequences listed, roughly 10% are singletons. The V gene's germline CDR1 is DFQATT and CDR2 SNEGSKA (reference sequence). Trimming cost V 1 base and J 4 bases; bases outside gene matches: 10. The CDR3 has 16 residues. The chain recombines TRBV20-1 with TRBJ2-1; 7 bases map to TRBD2. Sample: PBMCs spiked with cells of the T cell clone KT2. This receptor was identified in a human donor. The CDR3 DNA reads as TGCAGTGCTAGAGTCTTTTCGGGAGGAAGGTACAATGAGCAGTTCTTC. Its translation: CSARVFSGGRYNEQFF.